These T cell receptor beta chains were read from a single sample in a study of blood T cells in healthy people across ages. TCRdb processed the 5' RACE reads anew with MiXCR; each CDR3 protein has one entry. The data contain 1.8 million or so distinct CDR3 sequences, about 39% of them seen just once; the ten biggest clones take up 20% to 25%. The source material was blood. These receptor sequences come from a human donor in good health. The CDR3 runs from the conserved cysteine through the conserved F or W. A D gene is named only where the DNA matches it firmly. Clone size is given for some rows only: seen once, a few or many times, or a class if the clone is expanded.

d_call: NA
v_call: TRBV20-1
clone_size: NA
j_call: TRBJ2-7
cdr3_nt: TGCAGTGCTCCAGGCATAGGCTCGGTGGAGCAGTACTTC
cdr3_aa: CSAPGIGSVEQYF

d_call: TRBD2
v_call: TRBV7-2
clone_size: NA
j_call: TRBJ2-7
cdr3_nt: TGTGCCAGCAGCTTAGCGCATGCTAGCGGGGGCTCCTACGAGCAGTACTTC
cdr3_aa: CASSLAHASGGSYEQYF

d_call: NA
v_call: TRBV5-5
clone_size: many
j_call: TRBJ2-7
cdr3_nt: TGTGCCAGCAGAAGTGGGAGCTCCTACGAGCAGTACTTC
cdr3_aa: CASRSGSSYEQYF

d_call: NA
v_call: TRBV29-1
clone_size: few
j_call: TRBJ1-1
cdr3_nt: TGCAGCGTTAGGGCAGGGGCTCCTGAAGCTTTCTTT
cdr3_aa: CSVRAGAPEAFF

d_call: TRBD1
v_call: TRBV29-1
clone_size: NA
j_call: TRBJ2-1
cdr3_nt: TGCAGCGTTGAATGGGTGGGGACAGCATACAATGAGCAGTTCTTC
cdr3_aa: CSVEWVGTAYNEQFF

d_call: TRBD2
v_call: TRBV4-3
clone_size: NA
j_call: TRBJ2-5
cdr3_nt: TGCGCCAGCAGCCAAGATGTCCTAGCGGGGTACAATGAGCAGTACTTC
cdr3_aa: CASSQDVLAGYNEQYF

d_call: TRBD1
v_call: TRBV5-1
clone_size: few
j_call: TRBJ1-1
cdr3_nt: TGCGCCAGCAGCTCCTGGACAGGAGACTTTGAAGCTTTCTTT
cdr3_aa: CASSSWTGDFEAFF

d_call: TRBD2
v_call: TRBV13
clone_size: NA
j_call: TRBJ2-1
cdr3_nt: TGTGCCAGCAGCCCGGTGGGACTAGCGGGGGCGGGCAATGAGCAGTTCTTC
cdr3_aa: CASSPVGLAGAGNEQFF

d_call: NA
v_call: TRBV6-1
clone_size: few
j_call: TRBJ2-1
cdr3_nt: TGTGCCAGCAGTCGAACCGGGACCTGGTTCTTC
cdr3_aa: CASSRTGTWFF

d_call: NA
v_call: TRBV28
clone_size: NA
j_call: TRBJ2-7
cdr3_nt: TGTGCCAGCTTTGCGACGGTGCCGTACTTC
cdr3_aa: CASFATVPYF

d_call: TRBD1
v_call: TRBV20-1
clone_size: few
j_call: TRBJ2-7
cdr3_nt: TGCAGTGCTCAAGGACAGGGGGGATACGAGCAGTACTTC
cdr3_aa: CSAQGQGGYEQYF

d_call: TRBD2
v_call: TRBV6-2/TRBV6-3
clone_size: NA
j_call: TRBJ2-3
cdr3_nt: TGTGCCAGCCGGACTAGCGGAAACACAGATACGCAGTATTTT
cdr3_aa: CASRTSGNTDTQYF

d_call: NA
v_call: TRBV6-2/TRBV6-3
clone_size: few
j_call: TRBJ2-3
cdr3_nt: TGTGCCAGCAGTTTCCTCAGGGGAGATACGCAGTATTTT
cdr3_aa: CASSFLRGDTQYF

d_call: TRBD1
v_call: TRBV27
clone_size: NA
j_call: TRBJ2-1
cdr3_nt: TGTGCCAGCAGTTCCACGGACAGGGATAATGAGCAGTTCTTC
cdr3_aa: CASSSTDRDNEQFF

d_call: TRBD1
v_call: TRBV7-3
clone_size: many
j_call: TRBJ2-4
cdr3_nt: TGTGCCAGCAGCCGGGGACAGGGAAACATTCAGTACTTC
cdr3_aa: CASSRGQGNIQYF

d_call: TRBD1
v_call: TRBV7-3
clone_size: few
j_call: TRBJ2-7
cdr3_nt: TGTGCCAGCAGCTTAACAGGGGGCTGGCGCTCCTACGAGCAGTACTTC
cdr3_aa: CASSLTGGWRSYEQYF

d_call: TRBD1
v_call: TRBV18
clone_size: few
j_call: TRBJ1-2
cdr3_nt: TGTGCCAGCTCACCTGGACAGGGAGGACGGACCTATGGCTACACCTTC
cdr3_aa: CASSPGQGGRTYGYTF

d_call: NA
v_call: TRBV5-5
clone_size: NA
j_call: TRBJ2-2
cdr3_nt: TGTGCCAGCAGCTTGGGCCAGGGGAGTGCCAACACCGGGGAGCTGTTTTTT
cdr3_aa: CASSLGQGSANTGELFF

d_call: NA
v_call: TRBV5-1
clone_size: NA
j_call: TRBJ2-3
cdr3_nt: TGCGCCAGCAGCTTGGTCGGTCGACTAGTGGGGCAGTATTTT
cdr3_aa: CASSLVGRLVGQYF

d_call: TRBD1
v_call: TRBV7-9
clone_size: NA
j_call: TRBJ2-1
cdr3_nt: TGTGCCAGCAGCTCGGACAGGCGCCTTGTAGATGAGCAGTTCTTC
cdr3_aa: CASSSDRRLVDEQFF

d_call: NA
v_call: TRBV4-3
clone_size: few
j_call: TRBJ2-3
cdr3_nt: TGCGCCAGCAGCCAAGACTTTTGGGGCGAAGCAGATACGCAGTATTTT
cdr3_aa: CASSQDFWGEADTQYF

d_call: TRBD2
v_call: TRBV4-2
clone_size: few
j_call: TRBJ2-7
cdr3_nt: TGTGCCAGCAGCCCCGTAGCGGGAGGGGGTTACGAGCAGTACTTC
cdr3_aa: CASSPVAGGGYEQYF

d_call: NA
v_call: TRBV18
clone_size: NA
j_call: TRBJ2-3
cdr3_nt: TGTGCCAGCTCACCAATAGGGCGCCCCACAGATACGCAGTATTTT
cdr3_aa: CASSPIGRPTDTQYF

d_call: TRBD2
v_call: TRBV10-3
clone_size: NA
j_call: TRBJ2-3
cdr3_nt: TGTGCCACCAACCAGGGCGGGGGGACGGATACGCAGTATTTT
cdr3_aa: CATNQGGGTDTQYF

d_call: NA
v_call: TRBV6-2/TRBV6-3
clone_size: NA
j_call: TRBJ2-7
cdr3_nt: TGTGCCAGCAGTAGGATCCCCCCTACCTACGAGCAGTACTTC
cdr3_aa: CASSRIPPTYEQYF

d_call: TRBD1
v_call: TRBV20-1
clone_size: NA
j_call: TRBJ1-4
cdr3_nt: TGCAGTGCTAGCAGGGGGTCTAATGAAAACCTGTTTTTT
cdr3_aa: CSASRGSNENLFF

d_call: NA
v_call: TRBV19
clone_size: NA
j_call: TRBJ1-2
cdr3_nt: TGTGCCAGTAGGTTGGGGCAGGATGATAGCTATGGCTACACCTTC
cdr3_aa: CASRLGQDDSYGYTF

d_call: NA
v_call: TRBV5-1
clone_size: NA
j_call: TRBJ1-6
cdr3_nt: TGCGCCAGCAGAGGGGATAATGATTCACCCCTCCACTTT
cdr3_aa: CASRGDNDSPLHF

d_call: NA
v_call: TRBV5-1
clone_size: NA
j_call: TRBJ2-1
cdr3_nt: TGCGCCAGCAGCTTGATCGGTCTCACCACCTACAATGAGCAGTTCTTC
cdr3_aa: CASSLIGLTTYNEQFF

d_call: NA
v_call: TRBV6-2/TRBV6-3
clone_size: NA
j_call: TRBJ1-2
cdr3_nt: TGTGCCACCACTCAACATTATGGCTACACCTTC
cdr3_aa: CATTQHYGYTF

d_call: NA
v_call: TRBV28
clone_size: many
j_call: TRBJ1-1
cdr3_nt: TGTGCCAGCAGTTTACAGGGGAGGAGAGCTTTCTTT
cdr3_aa: CASSLQGRRAFF

d_call: TRBD1
v_call: TRBV6-5
clone_size: NA
j_call: TRBJ1-3
cdr3_nt: TGTGCCAGCAGCCAGGGGACAGGGGACACCATATATTTT
cdr3_aa: CASSQGTGDTIYF

d_call: NA
v_call: TRBV5-4
clone_size: NA
j_call: TRBJ1-2
cdr3_nt: TGTGCCAGCAGCTTTAACGAGAACTATGGCTACACCTTC
cdr3_aa: CASSFNENYGYTF